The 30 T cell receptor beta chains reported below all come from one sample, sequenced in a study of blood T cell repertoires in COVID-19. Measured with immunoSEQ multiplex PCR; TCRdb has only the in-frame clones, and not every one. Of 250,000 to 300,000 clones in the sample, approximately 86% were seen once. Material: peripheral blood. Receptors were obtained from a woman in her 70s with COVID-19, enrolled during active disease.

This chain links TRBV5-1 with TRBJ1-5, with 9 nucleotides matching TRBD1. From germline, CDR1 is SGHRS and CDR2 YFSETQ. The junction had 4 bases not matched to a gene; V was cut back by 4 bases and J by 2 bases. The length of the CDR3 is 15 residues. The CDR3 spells CASSPRTGGNQPQHF. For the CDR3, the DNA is TGCGCCAGCAGCCCACGGACAGGGGGCAATCAGCCCCAGCATTTT.

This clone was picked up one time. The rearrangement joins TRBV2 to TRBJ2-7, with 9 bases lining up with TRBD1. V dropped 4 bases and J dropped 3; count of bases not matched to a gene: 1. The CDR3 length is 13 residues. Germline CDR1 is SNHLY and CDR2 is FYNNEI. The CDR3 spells CASSGGQGYEQYF. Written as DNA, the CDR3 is TGTGCCAGCAGTGGGGGACAGGGCTACGAGCAGTACTTC.

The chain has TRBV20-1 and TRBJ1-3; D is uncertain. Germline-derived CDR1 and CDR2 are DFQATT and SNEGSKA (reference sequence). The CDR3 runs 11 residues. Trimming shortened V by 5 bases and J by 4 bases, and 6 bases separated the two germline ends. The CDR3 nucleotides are TGCAGTGCTGAGAGGGGAAACACCATATATTTT. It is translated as CSAERGNTIYF.

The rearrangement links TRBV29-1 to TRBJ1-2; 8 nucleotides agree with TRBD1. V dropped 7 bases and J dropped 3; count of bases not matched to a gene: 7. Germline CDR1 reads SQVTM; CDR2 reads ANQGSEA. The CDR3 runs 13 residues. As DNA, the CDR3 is TGCAGCGCCGGACAGGGCTTGTACTATGGCTACACCTTC. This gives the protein CSAGQGLYYGYTF.

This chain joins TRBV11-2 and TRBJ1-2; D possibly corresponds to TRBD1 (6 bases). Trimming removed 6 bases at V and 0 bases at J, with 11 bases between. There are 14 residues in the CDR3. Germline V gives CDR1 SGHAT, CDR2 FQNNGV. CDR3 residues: CASRTGYSNYGYTF. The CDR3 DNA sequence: TGTGCCAGCAGAACAGGGTATTCTAACTATGGCTACACCTTC.

The DNA of the CDR3 is TGTGCCAGCAGTGAAGCGTTGGCCTCTTACGAGCAGTACTTC. Translating it yields CASSEALASYEQYF. The rearrangement joins TRBV2 to TRBJ2-7; D gene uncertain. The CDR3 length is 14 residues. Trimming took 0 bases from V and 4 from J, leaving 10 bases between them. Per germline, CDR1 SNHLY and CDR2 FYNNEI.

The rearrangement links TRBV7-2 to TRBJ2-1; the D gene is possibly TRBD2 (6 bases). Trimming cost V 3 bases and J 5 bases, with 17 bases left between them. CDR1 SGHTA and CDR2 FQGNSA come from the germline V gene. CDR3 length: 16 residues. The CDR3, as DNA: TGTGCCAGCAGCTTGGGAGGACTGCGGGGTAACAATGAGCAGTTCTTC. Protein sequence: CASSLGGLRGNNEQFF.

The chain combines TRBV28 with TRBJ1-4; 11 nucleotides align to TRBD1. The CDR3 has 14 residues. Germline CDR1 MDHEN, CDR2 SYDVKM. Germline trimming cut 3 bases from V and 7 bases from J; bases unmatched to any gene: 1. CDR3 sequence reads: CASSFGTGGEKLFF. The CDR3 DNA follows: TGTGCCAGCAGTTTCGGGACAGGGGGTGAAAAACTGTTTTTT.

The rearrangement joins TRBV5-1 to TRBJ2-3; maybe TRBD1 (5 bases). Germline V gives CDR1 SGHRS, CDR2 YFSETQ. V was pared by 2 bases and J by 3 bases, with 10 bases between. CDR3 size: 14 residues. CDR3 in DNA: TGCGCCAGCAGCTTCGCAGGGCGGACAGATACGCAGTATTTT. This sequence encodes CASSFAGRTDTQYF.

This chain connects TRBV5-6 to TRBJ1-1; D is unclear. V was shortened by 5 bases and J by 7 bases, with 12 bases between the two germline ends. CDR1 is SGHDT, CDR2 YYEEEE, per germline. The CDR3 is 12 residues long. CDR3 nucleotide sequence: TGTGCCAGCAGTTGGAATGAGGGTGAAGCTTTCTTT. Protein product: CASSWNEGEAFF.

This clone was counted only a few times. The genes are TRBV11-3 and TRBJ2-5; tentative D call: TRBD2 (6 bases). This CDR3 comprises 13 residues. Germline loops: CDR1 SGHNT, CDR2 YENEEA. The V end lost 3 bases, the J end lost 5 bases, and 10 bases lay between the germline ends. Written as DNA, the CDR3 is TGTGCCAGCAGCTTGACTAGTCTGGAGACCCAGTACTTC. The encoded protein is CASSLTSLETQYF.

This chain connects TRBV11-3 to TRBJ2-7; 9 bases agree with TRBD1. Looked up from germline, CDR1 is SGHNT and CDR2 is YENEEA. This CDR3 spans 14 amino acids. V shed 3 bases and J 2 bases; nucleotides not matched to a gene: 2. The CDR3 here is CASSLGTGPYEQYF. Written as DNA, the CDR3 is TGTGCCAGCAGCTTGGGGACAGGGCCCTACGAGCAGTACTTC. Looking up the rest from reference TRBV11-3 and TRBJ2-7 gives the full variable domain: EAGVVQSPRYKIIEKKQPVAFWCNPISGHNTLYWYLQNLGQGPELLIRYENEEAVDDSQLPKDRFSAERLKGVDSTLKIQPAELGDSAVYLCASSLGTGPYEQYFGPGTRLTVT.

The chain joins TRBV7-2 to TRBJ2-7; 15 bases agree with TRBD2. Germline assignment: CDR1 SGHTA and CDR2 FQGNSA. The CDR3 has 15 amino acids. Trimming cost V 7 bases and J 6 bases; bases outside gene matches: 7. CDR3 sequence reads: CASTPGLAGGREQYF. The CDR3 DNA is TGTGCCAGCACCCCTGGACTAGCGGGGGGGCGCGAGCAGTACTTC.

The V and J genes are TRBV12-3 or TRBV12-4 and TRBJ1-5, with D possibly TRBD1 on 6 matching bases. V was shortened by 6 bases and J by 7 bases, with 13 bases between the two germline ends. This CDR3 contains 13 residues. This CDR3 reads CASRRTVSQPQHF. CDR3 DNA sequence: TGTGCCAGCAGGCGGACAGTCAGCCAGCCCCAGCATTTT.

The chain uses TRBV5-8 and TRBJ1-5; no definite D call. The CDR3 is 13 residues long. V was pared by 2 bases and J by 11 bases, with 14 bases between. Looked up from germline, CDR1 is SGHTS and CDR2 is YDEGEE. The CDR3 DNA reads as TGTGCCAGCAGCTTATTCGGGGATGAGGCCCAGCATTTT. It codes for CASSLFGDEAQHF.

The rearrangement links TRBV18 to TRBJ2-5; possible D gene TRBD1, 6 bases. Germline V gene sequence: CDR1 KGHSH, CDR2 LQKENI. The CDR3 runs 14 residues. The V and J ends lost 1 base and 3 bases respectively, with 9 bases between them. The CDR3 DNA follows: TGTGCCAGCTCACCACTGGGGGCCGAAGAGACCCAGTACTTC. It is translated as CASSPLGAEETQYF.

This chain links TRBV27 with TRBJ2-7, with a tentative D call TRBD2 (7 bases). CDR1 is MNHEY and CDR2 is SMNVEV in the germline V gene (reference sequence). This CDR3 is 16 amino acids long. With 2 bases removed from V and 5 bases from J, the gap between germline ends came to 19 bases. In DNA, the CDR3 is TGTGCCAGCAGTTTAGCGGGGGTAGGACAGAGGCACGAGCAGTACTTC. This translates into CASSLAGVGQRHEQYF.

As DNA, the CDR3 is TGTGCCAGCAGTGAAGGACAGAGCTACGAGCAGTACTTC. Translation: CASSEGQSYEQYF. This chain links TRBV2 with TRBJ2-7; D may be TRBD1 (5 bases). CDR3 length: 13 residues. The V and J ends lost 1 base and 3 bases respectively, with 7 bases between them. Germline V gives CDR1 SNHLY, CDR2 FYNNEI.

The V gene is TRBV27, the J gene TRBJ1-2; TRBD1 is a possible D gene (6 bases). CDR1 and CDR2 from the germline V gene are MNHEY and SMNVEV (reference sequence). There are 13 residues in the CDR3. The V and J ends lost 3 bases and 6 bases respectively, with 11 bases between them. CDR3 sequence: CASSFAGGHGYTF. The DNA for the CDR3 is TGTGCCAGCAGTTTCGCGGGGGGGCATGGCTACACCTTC.

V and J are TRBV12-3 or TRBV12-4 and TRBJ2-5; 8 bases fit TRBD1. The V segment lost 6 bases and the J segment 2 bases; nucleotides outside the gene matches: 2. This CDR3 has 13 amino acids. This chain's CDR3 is CASRRDRQETQYF. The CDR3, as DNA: TGTGCCAGCAGACGGGACAGGCAAGAGACCCAGTACTTC.

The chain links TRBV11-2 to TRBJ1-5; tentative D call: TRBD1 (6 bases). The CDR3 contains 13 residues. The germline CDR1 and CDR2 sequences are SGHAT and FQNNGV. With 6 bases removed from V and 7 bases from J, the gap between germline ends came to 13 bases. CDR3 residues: CASSLGARQPQHF. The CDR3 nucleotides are TGTGCCAGCAGTTTGGGGGCGCGACAGCCCCAGCATTTT.

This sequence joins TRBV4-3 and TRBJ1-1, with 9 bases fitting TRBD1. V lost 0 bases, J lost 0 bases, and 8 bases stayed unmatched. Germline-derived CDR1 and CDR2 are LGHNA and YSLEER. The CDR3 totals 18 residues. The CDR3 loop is CASSQESTGGWMNTEAFF. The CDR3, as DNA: TGCGCCAGCAGCCAAGAATCAACAGGGGGCTGGATGAACACTGAAGCTTTCTTT.

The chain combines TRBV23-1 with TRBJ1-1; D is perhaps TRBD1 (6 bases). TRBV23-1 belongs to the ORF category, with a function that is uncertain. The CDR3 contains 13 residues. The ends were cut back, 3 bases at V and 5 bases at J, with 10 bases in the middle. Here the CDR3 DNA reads TGCGCCAGCAGTCAGGGGGCGGGTACTGAAGCTTTCTTT. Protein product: CASSQGAGTEAFF.

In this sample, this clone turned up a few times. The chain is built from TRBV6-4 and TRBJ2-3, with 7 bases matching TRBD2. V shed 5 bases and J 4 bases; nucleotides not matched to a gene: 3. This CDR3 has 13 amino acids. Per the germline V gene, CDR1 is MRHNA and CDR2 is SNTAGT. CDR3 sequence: CASSPSGADTQYF. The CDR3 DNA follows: TGTGCCAGCAGTCCGAGCGGGGCAGATACGCAGTATTTT.

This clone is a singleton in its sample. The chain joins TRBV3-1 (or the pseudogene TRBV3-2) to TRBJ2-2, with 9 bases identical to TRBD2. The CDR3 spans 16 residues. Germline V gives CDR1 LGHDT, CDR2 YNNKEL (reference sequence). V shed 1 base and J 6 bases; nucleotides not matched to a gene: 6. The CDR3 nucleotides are TGTGCCAGCAGCCAAGGCGCCGGGACTAGCTCCGGGGAGCTGTTTTTT. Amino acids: CASSQGAGTSSGELFF.

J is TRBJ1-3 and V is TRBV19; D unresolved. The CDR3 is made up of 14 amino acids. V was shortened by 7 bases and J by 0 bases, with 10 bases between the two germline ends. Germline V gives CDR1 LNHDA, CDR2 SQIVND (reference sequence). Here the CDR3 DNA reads TGTGCCAGTAAGGCAGGCCGCTCTGGAAACACCATATATTTT. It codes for CASKAGRSGNTIYF.

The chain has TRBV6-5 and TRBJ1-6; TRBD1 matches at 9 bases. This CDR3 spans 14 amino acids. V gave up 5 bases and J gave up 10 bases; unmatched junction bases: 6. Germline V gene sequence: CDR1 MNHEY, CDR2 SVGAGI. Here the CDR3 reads CASSIGQGQSPLHF. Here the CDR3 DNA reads TGTGCCAGCAGTATAGGACAGGGGCAGTCACCCCTCCACTTT.

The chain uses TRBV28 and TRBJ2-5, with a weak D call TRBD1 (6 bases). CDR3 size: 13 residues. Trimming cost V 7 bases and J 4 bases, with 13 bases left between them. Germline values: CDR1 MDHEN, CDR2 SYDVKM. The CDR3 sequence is CASIESGVETQYF. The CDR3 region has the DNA TGTGCCAGCATAGAGTCAGGGGTAGAGACCCAGTACTTC.

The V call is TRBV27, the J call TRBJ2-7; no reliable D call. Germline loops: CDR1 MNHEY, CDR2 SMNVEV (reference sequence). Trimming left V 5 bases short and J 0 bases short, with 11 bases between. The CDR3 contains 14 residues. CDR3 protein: CASSTTFSSYEQYF. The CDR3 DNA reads TGTGCCAGCAGTACCACATTCAGCTCCTACGAGCAGTACTTC.

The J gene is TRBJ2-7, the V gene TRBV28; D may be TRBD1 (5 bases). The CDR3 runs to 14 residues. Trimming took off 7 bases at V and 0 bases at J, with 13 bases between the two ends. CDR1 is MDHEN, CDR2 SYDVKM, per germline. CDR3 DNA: TGTGCCAGCACCCAGGGCAGGAGCTCCTACGAGCAGTACTTC. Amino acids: CASTQGRSSYEQYF.